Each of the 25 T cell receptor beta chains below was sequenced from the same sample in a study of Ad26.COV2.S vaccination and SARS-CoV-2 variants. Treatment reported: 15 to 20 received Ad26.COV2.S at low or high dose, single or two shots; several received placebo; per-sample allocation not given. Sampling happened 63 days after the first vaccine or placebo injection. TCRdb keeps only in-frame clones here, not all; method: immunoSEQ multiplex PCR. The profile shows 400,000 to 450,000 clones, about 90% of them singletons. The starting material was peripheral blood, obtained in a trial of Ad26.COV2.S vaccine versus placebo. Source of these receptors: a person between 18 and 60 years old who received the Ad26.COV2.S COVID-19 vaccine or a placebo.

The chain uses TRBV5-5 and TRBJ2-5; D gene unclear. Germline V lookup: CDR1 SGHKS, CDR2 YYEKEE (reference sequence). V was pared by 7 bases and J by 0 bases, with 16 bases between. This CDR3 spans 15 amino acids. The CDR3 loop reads CASRVGGPYQETQYF. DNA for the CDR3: TGTGCCAGCCGGGTTGGCGGCCCGTACCAAGAGACCCAGTACTTC.

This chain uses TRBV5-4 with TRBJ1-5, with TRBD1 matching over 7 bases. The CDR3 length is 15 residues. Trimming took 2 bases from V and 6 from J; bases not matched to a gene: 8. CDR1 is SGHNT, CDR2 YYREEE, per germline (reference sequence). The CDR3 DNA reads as TGTGCCAGCAGCTTTGGCCCGACAGGGACTCAGCCCCAGCATTTT. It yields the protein CASSFGPTGTQPQHF.

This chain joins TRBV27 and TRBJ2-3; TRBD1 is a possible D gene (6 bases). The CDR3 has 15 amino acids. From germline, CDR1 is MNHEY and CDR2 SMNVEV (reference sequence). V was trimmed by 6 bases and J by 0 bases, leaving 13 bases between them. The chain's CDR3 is CASSTTGRSTDTQYF. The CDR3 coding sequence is TGTGCCAGCAGCACAACAGGGAGAAGCACAGATACGCAGTATTTT.

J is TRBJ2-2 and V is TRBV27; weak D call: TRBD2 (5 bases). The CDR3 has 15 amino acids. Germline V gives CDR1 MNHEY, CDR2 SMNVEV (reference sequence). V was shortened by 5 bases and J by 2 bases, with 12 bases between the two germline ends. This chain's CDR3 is CASSRGLGNTGELFF. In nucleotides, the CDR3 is TGTGCCAGCAGTCGAGGACTGGGAAACACCGGGGAGCTGTTTTTT.

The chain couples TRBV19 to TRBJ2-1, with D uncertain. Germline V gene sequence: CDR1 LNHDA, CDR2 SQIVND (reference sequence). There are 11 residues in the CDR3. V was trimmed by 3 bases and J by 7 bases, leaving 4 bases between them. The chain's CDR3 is CASSMGNEQFF. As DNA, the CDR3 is TGTGCCAGTAGTATGGGTAATGAGCAGTTCTTC. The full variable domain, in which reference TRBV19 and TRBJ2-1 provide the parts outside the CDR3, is DGGITQSPKYLFRKEGQNVTLSCEQNLNHDAMYWYRQDPGQGLRLIYYSQIVNDFQKGDIAEGYSVSREKKESFPLTVTSAQKNPTAFYLCASSMGNEQFFGPGTRLTVL.

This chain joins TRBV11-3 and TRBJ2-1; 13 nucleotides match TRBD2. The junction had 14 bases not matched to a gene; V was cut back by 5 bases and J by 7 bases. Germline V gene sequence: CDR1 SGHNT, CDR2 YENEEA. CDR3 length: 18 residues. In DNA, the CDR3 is TGTGCCAGCAGCCCCAGTCCCTGGACTAGCGGGAGAGCAAATGAGCAGTTCTTC. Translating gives CASSPSPWTSGRANEQFF.

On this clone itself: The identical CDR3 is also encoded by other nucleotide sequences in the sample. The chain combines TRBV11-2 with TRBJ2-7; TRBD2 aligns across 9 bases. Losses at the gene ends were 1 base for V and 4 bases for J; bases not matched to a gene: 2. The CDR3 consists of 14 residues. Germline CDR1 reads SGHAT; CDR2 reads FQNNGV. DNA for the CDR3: TGTGCCAGCAGCTTAGGTAGCGGGAGTTACGAGCAGTACTTC. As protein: CASSLGSGSYEQYF. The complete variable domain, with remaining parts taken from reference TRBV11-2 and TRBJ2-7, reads EAGVAQSPRYKIIEKRQSVAFWCNPISGHATLYWYQQILGQGPKLLIQFQNNGVVDDSQLPKDRFSAERLKGVDSTLKIQPAKLEDSAVYLCASSLGSGSYEQYFGPGTRLTVT.

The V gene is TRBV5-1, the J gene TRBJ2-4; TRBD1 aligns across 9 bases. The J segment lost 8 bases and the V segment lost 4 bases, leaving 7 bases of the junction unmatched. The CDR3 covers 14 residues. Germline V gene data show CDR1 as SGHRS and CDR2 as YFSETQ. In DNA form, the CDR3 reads TGCGCCAGCAGCCCCGGGACAGGGAGGGACATTCAGTACTTC. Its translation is CASSPGTGRDIQYF.

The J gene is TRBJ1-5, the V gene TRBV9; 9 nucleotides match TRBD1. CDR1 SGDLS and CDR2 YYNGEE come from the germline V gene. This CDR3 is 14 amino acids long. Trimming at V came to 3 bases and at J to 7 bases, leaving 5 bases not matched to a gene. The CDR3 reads CASSEQGAEQPQHF. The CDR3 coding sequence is TGTGCCAGCAGCGAACAGGGGGCAGAGCAGCCCCAGCATTTT.

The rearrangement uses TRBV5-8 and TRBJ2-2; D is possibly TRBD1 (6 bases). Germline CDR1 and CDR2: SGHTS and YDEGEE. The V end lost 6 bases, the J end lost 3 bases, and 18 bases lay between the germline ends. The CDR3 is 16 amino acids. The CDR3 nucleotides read TGTGCCAGCACCTCTTGGGGCAGGGGCGACACCGGGGAGCTGTTTTTT. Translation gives CASTSWGRGDTGELFF. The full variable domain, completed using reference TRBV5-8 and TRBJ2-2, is EAGVTQSPTHLIKTRGQQATLRCSPISGHTSVYWYQQALGLGLQFLLWYDEGEERNRGNFPPRFSGRQFPNYSSELNVNALELEDSALYLCASTSWGRGDTGELFFGEGSRLTVL.

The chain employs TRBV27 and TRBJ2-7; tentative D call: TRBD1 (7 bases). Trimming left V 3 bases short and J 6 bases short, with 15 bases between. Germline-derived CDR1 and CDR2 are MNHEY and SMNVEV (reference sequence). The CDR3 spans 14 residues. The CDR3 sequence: CASSFDRDSGEQYF. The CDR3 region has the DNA TGTGCCAGCAGTTTTGACAGGGACTCAGGCGAGCAGTACTTC.

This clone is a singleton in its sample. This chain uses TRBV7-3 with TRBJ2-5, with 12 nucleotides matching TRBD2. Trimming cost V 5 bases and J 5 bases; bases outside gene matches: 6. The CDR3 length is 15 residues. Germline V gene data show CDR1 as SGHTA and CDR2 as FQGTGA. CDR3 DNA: TGTGCCAGCAGCCTGACTAGCGGGAGTTTGGAGACCCAGTACTTC. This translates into CASSLTSGSLETQYF.

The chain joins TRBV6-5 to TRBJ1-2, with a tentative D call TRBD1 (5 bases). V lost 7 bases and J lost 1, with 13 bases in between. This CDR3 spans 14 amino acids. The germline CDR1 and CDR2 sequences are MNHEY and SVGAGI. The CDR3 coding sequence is TGTGCCAGCACCCGGGGGGACGGTAACTATGGCTACACCTTC. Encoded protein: CASTRGDGNYGYTF.

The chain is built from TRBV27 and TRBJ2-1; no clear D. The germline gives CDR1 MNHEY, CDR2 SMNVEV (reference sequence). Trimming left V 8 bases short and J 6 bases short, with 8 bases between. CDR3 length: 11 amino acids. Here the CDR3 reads CASRGGNEQFF. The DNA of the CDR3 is TGTGCCAGCCGCGGTGGCAATGAGCAGTTCTTC.

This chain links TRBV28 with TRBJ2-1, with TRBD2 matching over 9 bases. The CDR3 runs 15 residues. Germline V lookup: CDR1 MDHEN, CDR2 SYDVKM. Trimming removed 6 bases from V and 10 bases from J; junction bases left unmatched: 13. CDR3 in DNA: TGTGCCAGCAGGTCCCCAGCGGGAGGTGGGCAAGAGCAGTTCTTC. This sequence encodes CASRSPAGGGQEQFF.

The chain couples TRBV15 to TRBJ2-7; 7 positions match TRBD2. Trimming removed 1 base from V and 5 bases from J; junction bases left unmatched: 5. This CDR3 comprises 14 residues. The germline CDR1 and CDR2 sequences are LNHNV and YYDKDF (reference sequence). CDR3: CATSRGTRGDEQYF. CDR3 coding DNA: TGTGCCACCAGCAGAGGGACTAGGGGTGACGAGCAGTACTTC.

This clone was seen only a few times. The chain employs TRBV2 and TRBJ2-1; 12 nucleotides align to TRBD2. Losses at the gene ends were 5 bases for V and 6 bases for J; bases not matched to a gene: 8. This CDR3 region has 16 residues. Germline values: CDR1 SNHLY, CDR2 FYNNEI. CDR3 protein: CASSSGGLAGRNEQFF. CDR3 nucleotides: TGTGCCAGCAGTTCGGGGGGACTAGCGGGTCGCAATGAGCAGTTCTTC.

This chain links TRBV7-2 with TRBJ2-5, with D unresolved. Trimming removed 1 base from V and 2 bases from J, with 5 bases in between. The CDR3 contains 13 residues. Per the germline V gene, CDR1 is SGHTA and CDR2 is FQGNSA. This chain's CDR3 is CASSLGGQETQYF. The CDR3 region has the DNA TGTGCCAGCAGCTTAGGGGGACAAGAGACCCAGTACTTC.

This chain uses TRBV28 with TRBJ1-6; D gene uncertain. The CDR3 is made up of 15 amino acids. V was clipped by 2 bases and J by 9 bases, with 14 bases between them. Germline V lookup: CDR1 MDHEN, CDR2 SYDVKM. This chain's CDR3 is CASSLPPSPPSPLHF. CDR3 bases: TGTGCCAGCAGTTTACCCCCTAGCCCGCCTTCACCCCTCCACTTT.

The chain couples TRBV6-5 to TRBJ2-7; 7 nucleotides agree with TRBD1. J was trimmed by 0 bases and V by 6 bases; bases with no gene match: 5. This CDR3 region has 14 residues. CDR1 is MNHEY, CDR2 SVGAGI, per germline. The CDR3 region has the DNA TGTGCCAGCAGCTGGGACAGATCCTCCTACGAGCAGTACTTC. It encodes CASSWDRSSYEQYF.

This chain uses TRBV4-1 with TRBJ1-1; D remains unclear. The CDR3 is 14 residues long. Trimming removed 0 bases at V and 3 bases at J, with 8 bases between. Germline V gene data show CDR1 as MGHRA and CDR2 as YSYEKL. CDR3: CASSQDGRDTEAFF. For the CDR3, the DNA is TGCGCCAGCAGCCAAGACGGGAGGGACACTGAAGCTTTCTTT.

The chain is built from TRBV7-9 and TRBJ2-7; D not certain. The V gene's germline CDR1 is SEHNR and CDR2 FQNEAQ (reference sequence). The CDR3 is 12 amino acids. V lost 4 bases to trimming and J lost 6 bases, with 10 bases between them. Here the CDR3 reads CASSSSRSEQYF. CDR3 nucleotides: TGTGCCAGCAGCTCTTCCAGGTCCGAGCAGTACTTC.

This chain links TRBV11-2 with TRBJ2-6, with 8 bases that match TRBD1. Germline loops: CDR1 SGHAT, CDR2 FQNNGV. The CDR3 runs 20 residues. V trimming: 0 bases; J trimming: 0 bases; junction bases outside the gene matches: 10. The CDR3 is CASSLERDRGSFSGANVLTF. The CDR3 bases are TGTGCCAGCAGCTTAGAACGCGACAGGGGATCCTTCTCTGGGGCCAACGTCCTGACTTTC.

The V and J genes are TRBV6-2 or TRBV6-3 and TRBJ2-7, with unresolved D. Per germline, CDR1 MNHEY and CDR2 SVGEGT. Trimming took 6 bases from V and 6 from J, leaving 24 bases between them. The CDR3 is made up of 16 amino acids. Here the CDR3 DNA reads TGTGCCAGCAGCCTTGGGCCATACTTTTACTCCGTCGAGCAGTACTTC. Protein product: CASSLGPYFYSVEQYF.

In DNA, the CDR3 is TGTGCCAGCAATGGGTTGAGTCAGCTTAGTGAAAAACTGTTTTTT. Translated, it gives CASNGLSQLSEKLFF. This chain joins TRBV28 and TRBJ1-4; D gene uncertain. There are 15 residues in the CDR3. CDR1 is MDHEN and CDR2 is SYDVKM in the germline V gene. Trimming took 7 bases from V and 7 from J, leaving 19 bases between them. The entire variable domain, with the rest obtained from reference TRBV28 and TRBJ1-4, is as follows: DVKVTQSSRYLVKRTGEKVFLECVQDMDHENMFWYRQDPGLGLRLIYFSYDVKMKEKGDIPEGYSVSREKKERFSLILESASTNQTSMYLCASNGLSQLSEKLFFGSGTQLSVL.